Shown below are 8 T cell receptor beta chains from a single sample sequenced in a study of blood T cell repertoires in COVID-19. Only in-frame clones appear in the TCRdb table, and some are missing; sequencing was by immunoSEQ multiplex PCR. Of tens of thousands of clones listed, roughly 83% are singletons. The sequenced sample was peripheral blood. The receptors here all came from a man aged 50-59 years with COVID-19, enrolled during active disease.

CDR3 in amino acids: CASRRTPGKPQHF. The CDR3, as DNA: TGTGCCAGCAGGCGGACTCCCGGAAAGCCCCAGCATTTT. V and J are TRBV27 and TRBJ1-5; D remains unclear. This CDR3 comprises 13 residues. Germline V gene sequence: CDR1 MNHEY, CDR2 SMNVEV (reference sequence). The ends were cut back, 6 bases at V and 8 bases at J, with 14 bases in the middle.

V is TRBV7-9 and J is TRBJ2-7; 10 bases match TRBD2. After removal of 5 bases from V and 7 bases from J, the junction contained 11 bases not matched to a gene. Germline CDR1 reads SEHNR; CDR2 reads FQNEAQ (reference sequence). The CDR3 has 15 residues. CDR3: CASSLGLAGVKEQYF. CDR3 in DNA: TGTGCCAGCAGCCTAGGGCTAGCGGGAGTAAAAGAGCAGTACTTC.

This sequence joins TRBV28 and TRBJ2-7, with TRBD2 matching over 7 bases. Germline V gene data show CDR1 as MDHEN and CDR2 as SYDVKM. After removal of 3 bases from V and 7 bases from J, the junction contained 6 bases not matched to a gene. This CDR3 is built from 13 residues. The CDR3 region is CASSFLRGEEQYF. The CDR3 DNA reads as TGTGCCAGCAGTTTCCTCCGGGGGGAGGAGCAGTACTTC.

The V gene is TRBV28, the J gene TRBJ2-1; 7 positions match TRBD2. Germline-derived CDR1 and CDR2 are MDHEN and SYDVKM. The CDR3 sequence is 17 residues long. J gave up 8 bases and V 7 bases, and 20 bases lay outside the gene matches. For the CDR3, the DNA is TGTGCCAGCAAGTCCCGTGGGGGGAGGGCCGGCGGGGATGAGCAGTTCTTC. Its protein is CASKSRGGRAGGDEQFF.

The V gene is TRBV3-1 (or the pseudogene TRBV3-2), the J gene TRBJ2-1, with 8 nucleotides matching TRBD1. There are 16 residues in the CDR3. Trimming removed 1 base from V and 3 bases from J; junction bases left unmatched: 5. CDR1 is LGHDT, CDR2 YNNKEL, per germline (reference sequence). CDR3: CASSQAQGAGYNEQFF. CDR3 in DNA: TGTGCCAGCAGCCAAGCGCAGGGGGCAGGCTACAATGAGCAGTTCTTC.

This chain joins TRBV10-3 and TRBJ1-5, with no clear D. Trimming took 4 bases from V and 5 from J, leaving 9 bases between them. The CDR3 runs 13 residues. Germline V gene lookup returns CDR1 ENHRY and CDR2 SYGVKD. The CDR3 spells CAISGTSDQPQHF. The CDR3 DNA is TGTGCCATCAGTGGGACTTCAGATCAGCCCCAGCATTTT.

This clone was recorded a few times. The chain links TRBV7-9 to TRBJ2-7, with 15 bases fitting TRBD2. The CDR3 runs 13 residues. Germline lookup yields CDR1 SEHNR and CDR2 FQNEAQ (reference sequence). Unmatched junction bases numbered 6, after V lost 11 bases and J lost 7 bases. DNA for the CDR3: TGTGCCGGCGGACTAGCGGGAGGGGGAGAGCAGTACTTC. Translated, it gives CAGGLAGGGEQYF.

CDR3 amino acids: CSVLPGQGVDIQYF. CDR3 sequence (DNA): TGCAGCGTCCTTCCGGGACAGGGGGTTGACATTCAGTACTTC. The chain links TRBV29-1 to TRBJ2-4, with 11 bases aligning to TRBD1. Germline trimming cut 6 bases from V and 8 bases from J; bases unmatched to any gene: 9. The CDR3 has 14 amino acids. Germline loops: CDR1 SQVTM, CDR2 ANQGSEA.